This entry concerns a single TCR beta chain. Individuals drawn from under 30 US areas were about 18 to 95 years old. Clinical history as reported by participants underpinned cohort assignment. This sample is part of a study of blood T cell repertoires in COVID-19. Study overall: T cells, B-cell-depleted T cells, or PBMCs provided the cDNA or gDNA that served as material.

The V gene lost 3 bases and the J gene lost 10 bases, with 15 bases spanning the gap. Germline V CDR1 and CDR2: LNHNV, YYDKDF (reference sequence). The CDR3 is 13 residues long. In the original processing: Researchers report that nucleated cell counts were estimated from reference gene primer amplification. TCRdb's copy holds only in-frame clones and misses some; the assay was immunoSEQ multiplex PCR. The V and J calls and the clone size are those of that table, but D and trimming were determined from the DNA. The data contain hundreds of thousands of clones, about 93% of them singletons. The rearrangement links TRBV15 to TRBJ1-2; D not resolved. This receptor was obtained from a woman between 18 and 30 years old who had recovered from COVID-19. Sequencing was carried out using PBMCs or T cells enriched from blood (not recorded which). The CDR3 nucleotides read TGTGCCACCAGCAGGGCTCTGGGAGGGTACTACACCTTC. Translation: CATSRALGGYYTF.